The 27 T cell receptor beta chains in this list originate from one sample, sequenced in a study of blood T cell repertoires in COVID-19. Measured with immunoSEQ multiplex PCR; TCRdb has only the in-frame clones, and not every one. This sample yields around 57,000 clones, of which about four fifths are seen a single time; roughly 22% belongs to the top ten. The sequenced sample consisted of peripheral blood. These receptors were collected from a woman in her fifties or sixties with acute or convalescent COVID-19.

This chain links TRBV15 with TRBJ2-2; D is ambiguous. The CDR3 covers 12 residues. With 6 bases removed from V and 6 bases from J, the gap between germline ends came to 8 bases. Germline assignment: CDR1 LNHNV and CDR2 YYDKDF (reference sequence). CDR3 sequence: CATRKLAGELFF. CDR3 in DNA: TGTGCCACCAGGAAATTAGCCGGGGAGCTGTTTTTT.

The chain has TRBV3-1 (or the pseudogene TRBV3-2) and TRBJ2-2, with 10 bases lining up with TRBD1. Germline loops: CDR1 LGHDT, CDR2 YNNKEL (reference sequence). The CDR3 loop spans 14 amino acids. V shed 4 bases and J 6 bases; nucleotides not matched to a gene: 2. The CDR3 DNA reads TGTGCCAGCAGCCGGGACAGGGGCTCCGGGGAGCTGTTTTTT. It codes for CASSRDRGSGELFF.

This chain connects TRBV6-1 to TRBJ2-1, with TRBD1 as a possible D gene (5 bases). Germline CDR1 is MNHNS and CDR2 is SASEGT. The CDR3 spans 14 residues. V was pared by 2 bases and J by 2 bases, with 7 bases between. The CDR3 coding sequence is TGTGCCAGCAGTGAAATAGGGGCCTACAATGAGCAGTTCTTC. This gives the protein CASSEIGAYNEQFF.

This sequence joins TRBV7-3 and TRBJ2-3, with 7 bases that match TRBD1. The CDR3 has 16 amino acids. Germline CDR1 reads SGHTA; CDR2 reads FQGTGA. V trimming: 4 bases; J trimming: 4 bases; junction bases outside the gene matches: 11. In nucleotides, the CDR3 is TGTGCCAGCAGCTCCGACAGGGCGTTTTTGGCAGATACGCAGTATTTT. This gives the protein CASSSDRAFLADTQYF.

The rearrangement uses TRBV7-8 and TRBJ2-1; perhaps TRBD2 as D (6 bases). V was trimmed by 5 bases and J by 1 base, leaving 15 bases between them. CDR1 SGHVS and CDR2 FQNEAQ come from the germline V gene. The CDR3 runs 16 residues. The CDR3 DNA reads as TGTGCCAGCAGCACCTCGGGTGGGGGGTCCTACAATGAGCAGTTCTTC. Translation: CASSTSGGGSYNEQFF.

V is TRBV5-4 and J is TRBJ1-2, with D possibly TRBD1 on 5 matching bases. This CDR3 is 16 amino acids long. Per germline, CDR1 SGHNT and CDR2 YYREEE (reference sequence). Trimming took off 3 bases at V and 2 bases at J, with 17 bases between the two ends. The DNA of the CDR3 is TGTGCCAGCAGCTCCCAAAAAAACCCAGGGAACTATGGCTACACCTTC. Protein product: CASSSQKNPGNYGYTF.

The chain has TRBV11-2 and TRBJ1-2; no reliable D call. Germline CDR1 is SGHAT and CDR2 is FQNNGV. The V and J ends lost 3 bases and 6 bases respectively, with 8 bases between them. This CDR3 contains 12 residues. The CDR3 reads CASSLAGDGYTF. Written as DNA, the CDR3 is TGTGCCAGCAGCTTGGCGGGAGATGGCTACACCTTC.

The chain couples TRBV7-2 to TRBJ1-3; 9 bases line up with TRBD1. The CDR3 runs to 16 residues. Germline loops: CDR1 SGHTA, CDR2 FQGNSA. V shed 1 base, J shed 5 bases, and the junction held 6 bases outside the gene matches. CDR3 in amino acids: CASSLDVGTGRNTIYF. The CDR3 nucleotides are TGTGCCAGCAGCTTAGACGTTGGGACAGGGAGAAACACCATATATTTT.

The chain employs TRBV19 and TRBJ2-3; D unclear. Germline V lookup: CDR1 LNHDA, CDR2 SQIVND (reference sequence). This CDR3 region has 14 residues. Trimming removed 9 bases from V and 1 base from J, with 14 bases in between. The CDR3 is CASSDTTRTDTQYF. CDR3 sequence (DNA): TGTGCCAGCTCTGACACAACCCGCACAGATACGCAGTATTTT. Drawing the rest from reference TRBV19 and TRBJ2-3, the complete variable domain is DGGITQSPKYLFRKEGQNVTLSCEQNLNHDAMYWYRQDPGQGLRLIYYSQIVNDFQKGDIAEGYSVSREKKESFPLTVTSAQKNPTAFYLCASSDTTRTDTQYFGPGTRLTVL.

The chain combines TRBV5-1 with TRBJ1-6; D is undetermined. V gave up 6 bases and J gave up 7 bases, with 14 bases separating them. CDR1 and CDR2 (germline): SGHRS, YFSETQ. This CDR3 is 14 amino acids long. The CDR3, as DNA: TGCGCCAGCACGTCCCTTGAGGGCAATTCACCCCTCCACTTT. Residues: CASTSLEGNSPLHF.

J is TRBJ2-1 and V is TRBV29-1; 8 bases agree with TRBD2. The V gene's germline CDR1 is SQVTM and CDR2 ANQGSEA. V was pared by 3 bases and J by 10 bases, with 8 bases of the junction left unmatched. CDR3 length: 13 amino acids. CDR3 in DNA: TGCAGCGTTGACGGGGGGGCCGCTTGGGAGCAGTTCTTC. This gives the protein CSVDGGAAWEQFF.

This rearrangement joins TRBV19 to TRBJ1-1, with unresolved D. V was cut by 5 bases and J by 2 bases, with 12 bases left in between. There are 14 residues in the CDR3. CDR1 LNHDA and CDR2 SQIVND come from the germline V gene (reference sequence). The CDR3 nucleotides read TGTGCCAGTAGTGCCGGGTTGTTTAACACTGAAGCTTTCTTT. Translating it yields CASSAGLFNTEAFF.

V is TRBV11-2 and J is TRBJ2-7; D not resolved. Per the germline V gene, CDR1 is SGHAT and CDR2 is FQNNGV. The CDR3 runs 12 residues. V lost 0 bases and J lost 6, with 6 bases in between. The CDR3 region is CASSLEGLEQYF. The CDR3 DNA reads TGTGCCAGCAGCTTAGAGGGCCTCGAGCAGTACTTC.

CDR3 residues: CASSEGLSNEKLFF. CDR3 sequence (DNA): TGTGCCAGCAGTGAGGGACTGAGTAATGAAAAACTGTTTTTT. V and J are TRBV6-1 and TRBJ1-4, with TRBD1 as a possible D gene (5 bases). Germline CDR1 reads MNHNS; CDR2 reads SASEGT. V was trimmed by 3 bases and J by 4 bases, leaving 9 bases between them. This CDR3 is built from 14 residues.

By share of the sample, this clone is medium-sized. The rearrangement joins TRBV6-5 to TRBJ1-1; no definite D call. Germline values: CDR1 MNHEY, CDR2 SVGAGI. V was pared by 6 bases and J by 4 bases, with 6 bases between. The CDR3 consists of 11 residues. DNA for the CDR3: TGTGCCAGCAGCCGGGGCACTGAAGCTTTCTTT. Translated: CASSRGTEAFF.

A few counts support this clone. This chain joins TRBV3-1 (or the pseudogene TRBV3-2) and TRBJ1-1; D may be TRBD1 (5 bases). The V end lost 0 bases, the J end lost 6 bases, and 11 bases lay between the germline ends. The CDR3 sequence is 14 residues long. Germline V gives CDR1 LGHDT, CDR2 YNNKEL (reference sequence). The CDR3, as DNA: TGTGCCAGCAGCCAAGATACGGGGGTAGCTGAAGCTTTCTTT. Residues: CASSQDTGVAEAFF.

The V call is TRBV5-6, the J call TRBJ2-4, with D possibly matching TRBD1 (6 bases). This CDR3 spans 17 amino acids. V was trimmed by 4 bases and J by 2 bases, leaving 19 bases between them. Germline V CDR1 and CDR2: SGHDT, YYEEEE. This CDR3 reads CASSLFTGKESKNIQYF. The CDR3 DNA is TGTGCCAGCAGCCTTTTTACAGGGAAGGAGTCCAAAAACATTCAGTACTTC.

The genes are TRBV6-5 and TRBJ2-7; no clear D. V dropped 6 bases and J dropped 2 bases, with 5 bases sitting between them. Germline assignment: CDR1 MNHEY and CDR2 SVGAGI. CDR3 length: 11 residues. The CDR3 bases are TGTGCCAGCAGCGGAGCCTACGAGCAGTACTTC. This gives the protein CASSGAYEQYF.

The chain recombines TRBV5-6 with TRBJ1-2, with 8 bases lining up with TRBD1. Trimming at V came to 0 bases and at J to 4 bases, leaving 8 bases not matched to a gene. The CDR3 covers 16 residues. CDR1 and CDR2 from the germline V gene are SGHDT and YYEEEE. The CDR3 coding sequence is TGTGCCAGCAGCTTGGGGGACAGGCCCGGGAGCTATGGCTACACCTTC. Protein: CASSLGDRPGSYGYTF.

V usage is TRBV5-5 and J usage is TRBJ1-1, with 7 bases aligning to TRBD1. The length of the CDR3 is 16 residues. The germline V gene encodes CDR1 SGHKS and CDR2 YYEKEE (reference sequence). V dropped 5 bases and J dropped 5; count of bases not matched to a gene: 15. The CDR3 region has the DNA TGTGCCAGCAGTTCGGAAGCCACAGGGGCGATGACTGAAGCTTTCTTT. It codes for CASSSEATGAMTEAFF. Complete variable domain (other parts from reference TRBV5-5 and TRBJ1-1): DAGVTQSPTHLIKTRGQQVTLRCSPISGHKSVSWYQQVLGQGPQFIFQYYEKEERGRGNFPDRFSARQFPNYSSELNVNALLLGDSALYLCASSSEATGAMTEAFFGQGTRLTVV.

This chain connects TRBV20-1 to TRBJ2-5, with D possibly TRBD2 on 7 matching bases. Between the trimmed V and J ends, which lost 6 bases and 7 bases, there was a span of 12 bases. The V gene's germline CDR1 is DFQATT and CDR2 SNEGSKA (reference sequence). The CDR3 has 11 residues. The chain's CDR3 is CSAAGAGTQYF. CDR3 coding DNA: TGCAGTGCCGCGGGGGCTGGGACCCAGTACTTC.

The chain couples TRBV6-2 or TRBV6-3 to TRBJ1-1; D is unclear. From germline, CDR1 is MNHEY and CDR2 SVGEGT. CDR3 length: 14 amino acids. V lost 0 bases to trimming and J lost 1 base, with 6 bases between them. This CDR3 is CASSYSAGNTEAFF. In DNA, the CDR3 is TGTGCCAGCAGTTACTCTGCAGGGAACACTGAAGCTTTCTTT.

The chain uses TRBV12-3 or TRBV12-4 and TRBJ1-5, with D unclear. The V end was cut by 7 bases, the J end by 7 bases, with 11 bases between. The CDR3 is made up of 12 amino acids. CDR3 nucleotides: TGTGCCAGCAAAACTTTGGAGCAGCCCCAGCATTTT. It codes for CASKTLEQPQHF.

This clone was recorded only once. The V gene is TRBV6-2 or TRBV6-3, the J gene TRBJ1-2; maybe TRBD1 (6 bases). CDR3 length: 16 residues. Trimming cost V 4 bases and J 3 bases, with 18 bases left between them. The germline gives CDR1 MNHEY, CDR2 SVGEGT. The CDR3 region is CASSSILDRIYYGYTF. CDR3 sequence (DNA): TGTGCCAGCAGTTCTATCCTCGACAGGATATACTATGGCTACACCTTC.

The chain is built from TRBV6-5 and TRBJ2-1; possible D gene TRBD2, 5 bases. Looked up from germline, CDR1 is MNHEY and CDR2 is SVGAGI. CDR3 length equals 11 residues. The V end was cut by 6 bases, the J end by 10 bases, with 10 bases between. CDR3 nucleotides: TGTGCCAGCAGGACTATTAGCGAGCAGTTCTTC. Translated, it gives CASRTISEQFF.

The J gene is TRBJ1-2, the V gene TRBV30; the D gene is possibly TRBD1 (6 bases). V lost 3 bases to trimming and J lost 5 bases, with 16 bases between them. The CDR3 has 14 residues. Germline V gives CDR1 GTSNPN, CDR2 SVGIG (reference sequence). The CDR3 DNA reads TGTGCCTGGAGACTACAGGGCTCAATTTATGGCTACACCTTC. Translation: CAWRLQGSIYGYTF.

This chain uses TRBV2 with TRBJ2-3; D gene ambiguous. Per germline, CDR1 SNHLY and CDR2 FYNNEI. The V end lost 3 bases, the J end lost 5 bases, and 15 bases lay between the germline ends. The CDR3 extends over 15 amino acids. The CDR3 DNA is TGTGCCAGCAGTGAGCCCCCCGGTAGACTAGATACGCAGTATTTT. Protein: CASSEPPGRLDTQYF. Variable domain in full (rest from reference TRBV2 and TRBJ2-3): EPEVTQTPSHQVTQMGQEVILRCVPISNHLYFYWYRQILGQKVEFLVSFYNNEISEKSEIFDDQFSVERPDGSNFTLKIRSTKLEDSAMYFCASSEPPGRLDTQYFGPGTRLTVL.